This TCR beta chain was sequenced during a study of cytomegalovirus exposure and HLA in healthy donors. Only in-frame clones appear in the TCRdb table, and some are missing; sequencing was by immunoSEQ multiplex PCR. Among roughly 270,000 clones listed, over 75% were seen once. Per the germline V gene, CDR1 is MDHEN and CDR2 is SYDVKM. This CDR3 has 13 residues. Deletions cut 8 bases from V and 0 bases from J, with 9 bases between. This sequence joins TRBV28 and TRBJ2-3; the D is unclear. Sequences were obtained from PBMCs. This sequence was found in a woman in her late teens or twenties in good health and CMV-seronegative. The CDR3, as DNA: TGTGCCAGCGGGCACCCTAGCACAGATACGCAGTATTTT. Its protein product is CASGHPSTDTQYF.